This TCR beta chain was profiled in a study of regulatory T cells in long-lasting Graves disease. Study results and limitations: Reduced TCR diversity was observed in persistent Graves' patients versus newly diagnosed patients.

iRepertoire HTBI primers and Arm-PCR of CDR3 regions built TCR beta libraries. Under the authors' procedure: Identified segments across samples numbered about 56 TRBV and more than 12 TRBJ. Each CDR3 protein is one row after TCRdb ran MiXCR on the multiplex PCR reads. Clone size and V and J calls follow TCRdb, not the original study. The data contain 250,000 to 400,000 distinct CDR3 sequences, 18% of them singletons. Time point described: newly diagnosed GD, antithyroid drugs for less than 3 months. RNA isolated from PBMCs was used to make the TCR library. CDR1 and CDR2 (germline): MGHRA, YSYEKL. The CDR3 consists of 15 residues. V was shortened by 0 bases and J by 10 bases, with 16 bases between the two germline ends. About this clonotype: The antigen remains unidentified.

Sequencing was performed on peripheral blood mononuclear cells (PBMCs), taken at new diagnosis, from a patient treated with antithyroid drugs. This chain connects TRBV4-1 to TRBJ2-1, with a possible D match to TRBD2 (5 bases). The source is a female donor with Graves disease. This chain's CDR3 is CASSQDGSGVGEQFF. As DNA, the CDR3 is TGCGCCAGCAGCCAAGATGGGAGTGGTGTTGGGGAGCAGTTCTTC.